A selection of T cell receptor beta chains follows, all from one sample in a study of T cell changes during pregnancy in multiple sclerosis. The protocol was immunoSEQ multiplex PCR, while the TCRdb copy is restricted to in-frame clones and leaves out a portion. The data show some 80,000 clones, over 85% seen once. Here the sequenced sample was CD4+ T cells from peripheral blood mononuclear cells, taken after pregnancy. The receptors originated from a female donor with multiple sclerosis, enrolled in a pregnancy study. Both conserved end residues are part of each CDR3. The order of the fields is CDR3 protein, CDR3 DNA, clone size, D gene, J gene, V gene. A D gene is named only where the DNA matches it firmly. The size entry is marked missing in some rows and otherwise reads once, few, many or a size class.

CDR3: CASSPSRGGYTF; DNA: TGTGCCAGCAGCCCAAGCAGGGGTGGCTACACCTTC; size: .; D: .; J: TRBJ1-2; V: TRBV11-2
CDR3: CASSMGGWGVQHYTF; DNA: TGTGCCAGCAGTATGGGGGGTTGGGGGGTACAACACTACACCTTC; size: .; D: .; J: TRBJ1-2; V: TRBV27
CDR3: CASPAGGRLAVSYEQYF; DNA: TGTGCCAGCCCCGCTGGGGGGAGACTAGCGGTTTCCTACGAGCAGTACTTC; size: .; D: TRBD2; J: TRBJ2-7; V: TRBV11-3
CDR3: CASSLYEGSNQPQHF; DNA: TGTGCCAGCAGTTTATATGAGGGTTCCAATCAGCCCCAGCATTTT; size: .; D: .; J: TRBJ1-5; V: TRBV28
CDR3: CASSAETYEQYF; DNA: TGTGCCAGCAGTGCAGAAACCTACGAGCAGTACTTC; size: .; D: .; J: TRBJ2-7; V: TRBV6-6
CDR3: CASSQDALGTQYF; DNA: TGCGCCAGCAGTCAGGATGCACTAGGGACCCAGTACTTC; size: .; D: .; J: TRBJ2-5; V: TRBV5-1
CDR3: CASSAVETQYF; DNA: TGTGCCAGCTCGGCCGTGGAGACCCAGTACTTC; size: .; D: .; J: TRBJ2-5; V: TRBV18
CDR3: CASSPLRQGQETQYF; DNA: TGTGCCAGCTCGCCCCTCCGACAGGGCCAAGAGACCCAGTACTTC; size: .; D: TRBD1; J: TRBJ2-5; V: TRBV18
CDR3: CAWSTLAEQFF; DNA: TGTGCCTGGAGCACTCTAGCGGAGCAGTTCTTC; size: once; D: .; J: TRBJ2-1; V: TRBV30
CDR3: CASSEWGQTTGELFF; DNA: TGTGCCAGCAGTGAATGGGGACAGACTACCGGGGAGCTGTTTTTT; size: .; D: TRBD1; J: TRBJ2-2; V: TRBV25-1
CDR3: CASSEPTKKETQYF; DNA: TGTGCCAGCAGTGAGCCGACAAAGAAGGAGACCCAGTACTTC; size: .; D: .; J: TRBJ2-5; V: TRBV6-1
CDR3: CASSTYRRTTATQYF; DNA: TGTGCCAGTAGTACCTACCGTCGAACTACGGCGACCCAGTACTTC; size: .; D: .; J: TRBJ2-5; V: TRBV19
CDR3: CASSPGQESQPQHF; DNA: TGTGCCAGCAGCCCCGGACAGGAGAGTCAGCCCCAGCATTTT; size: .; D: TRBD1; J: TRBJ1-5; V: TRBV6-6
CDR3: CASIKAASYNEQFF; DNA: TGTGCCAGCATAAAAGCGGCCTCCTACAATGAGCAGTTCTTC; size: .; D: .; J: TRBJ2-1; V: TRBV2
CDR3: CASAAREISLEQYF; DNA: TGTGCCAGTGCAGCGAGGGAAATCTCTCTTGAGCAGTACTTC; size: .; D: .; J: TRBJ2-7; V: TRBV7-8
CDR3: CASSSRGEYNEQFF; DNA: TGTGCCAGTAGTAGCCGGGGGGAATACAATGAGCAGTTCTTC; size: .; D: TRBD2; J: TRBJ2-1; V: TRBV19
CDR3: CASNQQGSGTEAFF; DNA: TGTGCCAGCAACCAACAGGGCTCGGGCACTGAAGCTTTCTTT; size: .; D: .; J: TRBJ1-1; V: TRBV7-2
CDR3: CAISGDRVSYEQYF; DNA: TGTGCCATCAGTGGGGACAGGGTCTCCTACGAGCAGTACTTC; size: once; D: TRBD1; J: TRBJ2-7; V: TRBV10-3
CDR3: CASSQDPPTLGQPQHF; DNA: TGCGCCAGCAGCCAAGATCCCCCCACCTTGGGCCAGCCCCAGCATTTT; size: .; D: .; J: TRBJ1-5; V: TRBV4-3
CDR3: CASSSPRTSGRKYNEQFF; DNA: TGTGCCAGCAGCTCGCCCCGGACTAGCGGGAGGAAGTACAATGAGCAGTTCTTC; size: .; D: TRBD2; J: TRBJ2-1; V: TRBV5-6
CDR3: CASSASVSYNEQFF; DNA: TGTGCCAGCAGCGCTAGCGTCTCCTACAATGAGCAGTTCTTC; size: .; D: .; J: TRBJ2-1; V: TRBV6-5
CDR3: CAISEEGWGGNTIYF; DNA: TGTGCCATCAGTGAGGAGGGTTGGGGAGGAAACACCATATATTTT; size: .; D: .; J: TRBJ1-3; V: TRBV10-3
CDR3: CASSPREAALTQYF; DNA: TGTGCCAGCAGCCCGCGGGAGGCAGCGCTGACCCAGTACTTC; size: .; D: TRBD2; J: TRBJ2-5; V: TRBV7-8
CDR3: CASSLGTSGQETQYF; DNA: TGTGCCAGCAGCTTGGGCACTAGCGGCCAAGAGACCCAGTACTTC; size: .; D: TRBD2; J: TRBJ2-5; V: TRBV5-4
CDR3: CAISEGQRTSTDTQYF; DNA: TGTGCCATCAGTGAGGGACAGAGAACTAGCACAGATACGCAGTATTTT; size: .; D: .; J: TRBJ2-3; V: TRBV10-3
CDR3: CASRPDQGSGNTIYF; DNA: TGTGCCAGCAGACCTGATCAGGGCTCTGGAAACACCATATATTTT; size: .; D: .; J: TRBJ1-3; V: TRBV6-6
CDR3: CASSDGQNYGYTF; DNA: TGTGCCAGCAGTGACGGTCAGAACTATGGCTACACCTTC; size: .; D: .; J: TRBJ1-2; V: TRBV6-4
CDR3: CASSSPVAGPPNEQFF; DNA: TGTGCCAGCAGTTCTCCCGTCGCGGGACCCCCCAATGAGCAGTTCTTC; size: .; D: .; J: TRBJ2-1; V: TRBV28
CDR3: CASSRSWPGGAGANVLTF; DNA: TGTGCCAGCAGTCGAAGTTGGCCAGGGGGAGCTGGGGCCAACGTCCTGACTTTC; size: .; D: TRBD1; J: TRBJ2-6; V: TRBV2
CDR3: CASSQGQLYEQYF; DNA: TGTGCCAGCAGTCAAGGACAGCTCTACGAGCAGTACTTC; size: .; D: .; J: TRBJ2-7; V: TRBV5-6
CDR3: CASRGLAAYNEQFF; DNA: TGTGCCAGCAGGGGACTAGCGGCTTACAATGAGCAGTTCTTC; size: .; D: TRBD2; J: TRBJ2-1; V: TRBV28
CDR3: CATALPGQGEKLFF; DNA: TGTGCCACCGCGTTACCGGGACAGGGCGAAAAACTGTTTTTT; size: .; D: TRBD1; J: TRBJ1-4; V: TRBV15
CDR3: CASSLSGQGSEQYF; DNA: TGTGCCAGCAGCTTATCGGGACAGGGGTCCGAGCAGTACTTC; size: .; D: TRBD1; J: TRBJ2-7; V: TRBV7-2
CDR3: CASSILAGGYEQFF; DNA: TGTGCCAGTAGTATCCTAGCGGGAGGCTATGAGCAGTTCTTC; size: .; D: TRBD2; J: TRBJ2-1; V: TRBV19
CDR3: CASSEAGLWNNEQFF; DNA: TGTGCTAGCAGTGAGGCGGGCCTGTGGAACAATGAGCAGTTCTTC; size: .; D: .; J: TRBJ2-1; V: TRBV6-1
CDR3: CASSPGLAGGEETQYF; DNA: TGTGCCAGCAGCCCCGGACTAGCGGGAGGGGAAGAGACCCAGTACTTC; size: .; D: TRBD2; J: TRBJ2-5; V: TRBV7-9
CDR3: CASSPDRGRGGELFF; DNA: TGTGCCAGTAGTCCGGACAGGGGCCGGGGCGGGGAGCTGTTTTTT; size: .; D: TRBD1; J: TRBJ2-2; V: TRBV19
CDR3: CASKDLNGIYEQYF; DNA: TGCGCCAGCAAGGACTTGAACGGGATCTACGAGCAGTACTTC; size: .; D: .; J: TRBJ2-7; V: TRBV23-1
CDR3: CASSSATRYEQYF; DNA: TGTGCCAGCAGTTCCGCGACTCGCTACGAGCAGTACTTC; size: once; D: .; J: TRBJ2-7; V: TRBV6-5
CDR3: CASSQDRSHYGYTF; DNA: TGTGCCAGCAGCCAGGACAGGTCCCACTATGGCTACACCTTC; size: .; D: TRBD1; J: TRBJ1-2; V: TRBV4-2
CDR3: CASSSPGLATKQFF; DNA: TGCGCCAGCAGCTCGCCGGGACTAGCGACGAAACAGTTCTTC; size: .; D: TRBD2; J: TRBJ2-1; V: TRBV5-1
CDR3: CASSPPKTGGEKTQYF; DNA: TGTGCCAGCTCACCCCCGAAGACAGGGGGCGAGAAGACCCAGTACTTC; size: once; D: TRBD1; J: TRBJ2-5; V: TRBV18
CDR3: CSVEVGGSGKTQYF; DNA: TGCAGCGTTGAGGTCGGGGGTAGCGGGAAGACCCAGTACTTC; size: .; D: TRBD2; J: TRBJ2-5; V: TRBV29-1
CDR3: CASSLWGRGTDTQYF; DNA: TGTGCCAGCAGCTTGTGGGGGAGGGGCACAGATACGCAGTATTTT; size: .; D: TRBD2; J: TRBJ2-3; V: TRBV5-4
CDR3: CAISESILGTGETQYF; DNA: TGTGCCATCAGTGAGTCGATATTAGGAACGGGAGAGACCCAGTACTTC; size: .; D: .; J: TRBJ2-5; V: TRBV10-3
CDR3: CASSTSGRVFSGANVLTF; DNA: TGCGCCAGCAGCACTAGCGGGAGGGTATTCTCTGGGGCCAACGTCCTGACTTTC; size: .; D: TRBD2; J: TRBJ2-6; V: TRBV5-1
CDR3: CASSGAGGISYEQYF; DNA: TGCGCCAGCAGCGGAGCGGGAGGGATCTCCTACGAGCAGTACTTC; size: .; D: TRBD2; J: TRBJ2-7; V: TRBV5-1
CDR3: CASSLGSASGQETQYF; DNA: TGTGCCAGCAGCTTAGGCTCGGCTAGCGGACAAGAGACCCAGTACTTC; size: .; D: TRBD2; J: TRBJ2-5; V: TRBV11-2
CDR3: CAWSVAHLSGNTIYF; DNA: TGTGCCTGGAGTGTGGCACACCTCTCTGGAAACACCATATATTTT; size: .; D: .; J: TRBJ1-3; V: TRBV30
CDR3: CASSDLQGPYNEQFF; DNA: TGTGCCAGCAGTGATCTGCAGGGCCCGTACAATGAGCAGTTCTTC; size: .; D: .; J: TRBJ2-1; V: TRBV6-1
CDR3: CSVDTFSTGPGTGELFF; DNA: TGCAGCGTTGACACATTCTCGACAGGGCCGGGGACCGGGGAGCTGTTTTTT; size: few; D: TRBD1; J: TRBJ2-2; V: TRBV29-1
CDR3: CASSLLTSGYNEQFF; DNA: TGTGCCAGCAGCTTGCTTACTAGCGGGTACAATGAGCAGTTCTTC; size: .; D: TRBD2; J: TRBJ2-1; V: TRBV5-6
CDR3: CATSRAGGSQSHTF; DNA: TGTGCCACCAGCAGAGCAGGGGGATCACAGAGCCACACCTTC; size: .; D: TRBD1; J: TRBJ1-2; V: TRBV15
CDR3: CASSIQLGDSKNIQYF; DNA: TGTGCCAGTAGTATTCAGCTGGGAGATTCAAAAAACATTCAGTACTTC; size: .; D: .; J: TRBJ2-4; V: TRBV19
CDR3: CSVAGPPDTQYF; DNA: TGCAGCGTCGCAGGGCCACCAGATACGCAGTATTTT; size: .; D: .; J: TRBJ2-3; V: TRBV29-1